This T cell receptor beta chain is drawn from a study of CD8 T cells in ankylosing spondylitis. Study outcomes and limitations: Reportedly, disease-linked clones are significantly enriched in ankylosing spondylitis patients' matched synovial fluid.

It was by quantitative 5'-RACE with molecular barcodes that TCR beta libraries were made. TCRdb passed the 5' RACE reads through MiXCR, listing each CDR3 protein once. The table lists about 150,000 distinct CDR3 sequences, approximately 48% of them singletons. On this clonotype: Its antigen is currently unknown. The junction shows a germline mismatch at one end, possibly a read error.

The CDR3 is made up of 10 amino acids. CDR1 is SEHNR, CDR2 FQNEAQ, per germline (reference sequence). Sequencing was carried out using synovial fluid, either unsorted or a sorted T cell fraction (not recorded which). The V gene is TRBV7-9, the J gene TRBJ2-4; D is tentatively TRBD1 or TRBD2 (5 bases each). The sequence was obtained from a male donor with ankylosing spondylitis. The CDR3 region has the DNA TGTGCCAGCAGCCCGGGACCTCTTGGGTTC. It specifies CASSPGPLGF.